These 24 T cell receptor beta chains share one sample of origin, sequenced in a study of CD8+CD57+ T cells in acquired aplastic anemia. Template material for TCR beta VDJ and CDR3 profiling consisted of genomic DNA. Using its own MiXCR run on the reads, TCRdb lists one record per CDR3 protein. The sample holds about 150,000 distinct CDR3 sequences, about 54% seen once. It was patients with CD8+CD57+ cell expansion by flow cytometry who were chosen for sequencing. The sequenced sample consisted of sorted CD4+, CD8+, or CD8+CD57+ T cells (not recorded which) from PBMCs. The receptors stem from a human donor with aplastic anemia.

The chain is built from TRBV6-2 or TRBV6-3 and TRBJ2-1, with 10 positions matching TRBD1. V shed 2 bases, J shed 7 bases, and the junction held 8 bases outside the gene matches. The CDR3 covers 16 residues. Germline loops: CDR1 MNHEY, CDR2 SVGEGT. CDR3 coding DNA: TGTGCCAGCAGTTACCTCTGGACAGGGGGAGGGAATGAGCAGTTCTTC. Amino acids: CASSYLWTGGGNEQFF.

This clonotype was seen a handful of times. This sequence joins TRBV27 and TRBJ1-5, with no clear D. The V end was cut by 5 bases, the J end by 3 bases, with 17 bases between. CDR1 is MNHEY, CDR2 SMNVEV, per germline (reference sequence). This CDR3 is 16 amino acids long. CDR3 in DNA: TGTGCCAGCAGTCGACTCGGGTCCCTAAACAATCAGCCCCAGCATTTT. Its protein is CASSRLGSLNNQPQHF.

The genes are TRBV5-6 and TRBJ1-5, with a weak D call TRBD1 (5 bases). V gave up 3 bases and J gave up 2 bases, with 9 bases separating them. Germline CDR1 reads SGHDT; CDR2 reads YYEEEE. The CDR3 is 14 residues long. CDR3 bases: TGTGCCAGCAGCTACGGGACGGGCAATCAGCCCCAGCATTTT. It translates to CASSYGTGNQPQHF. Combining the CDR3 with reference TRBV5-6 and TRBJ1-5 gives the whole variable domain DAGVTQSPTHLIKTRGQQVTLRCSPKSGHDTVSWYQQALGQGPQFIFQYYEEEERQRGNFPDRFSGHQFPNYSSELNVNALLLGDSALYLCASSYGTGNQPQHFGDGTRLSIL.

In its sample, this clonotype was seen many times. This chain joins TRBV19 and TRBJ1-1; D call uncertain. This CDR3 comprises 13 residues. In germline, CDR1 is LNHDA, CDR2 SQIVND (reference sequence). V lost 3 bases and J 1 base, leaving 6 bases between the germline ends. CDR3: CASSIGENTEAFF. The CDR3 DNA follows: TGTGCCAGTAGTATCGGGGAGAACACTGAAGCTTTCTTT.

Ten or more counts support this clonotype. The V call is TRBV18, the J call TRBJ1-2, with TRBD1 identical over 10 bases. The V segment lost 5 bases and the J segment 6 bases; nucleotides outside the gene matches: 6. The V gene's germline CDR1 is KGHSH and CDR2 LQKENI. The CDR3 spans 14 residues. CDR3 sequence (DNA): TGTGCCAGCTCAAGGGACAGGGGCCTCGATGGCTACACCTTC. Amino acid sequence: CASSRDRGLDGYTF.

The CDR3 sequence: CASRSRGTYEQYF. The CDR3 DNA is TGTGCCAGCAGATCCAGGGGGACCTACGAGCAGTACTTC. V gene TRBV2 combines with J gene TRBJ2-7; 7 bases are a match to TRBD1. In germline, CDR1 is SNHLY, CDR2 FYNNEI. The CDR3 is 13 amino acids. The J segment lost 2 bases and the V segment lost 6 bases, leaving 4 bases of the junction unmatched.

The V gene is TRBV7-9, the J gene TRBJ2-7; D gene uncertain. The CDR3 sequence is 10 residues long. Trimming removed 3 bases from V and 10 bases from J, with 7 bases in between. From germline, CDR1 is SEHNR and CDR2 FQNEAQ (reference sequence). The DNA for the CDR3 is TGTGCCAGCAGCTTGTTCGGACAGTACTTC. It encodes CASSLFGQYF.

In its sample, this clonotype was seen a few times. This CDR3 reads CASSPSGGNEQYF. CDR3 DNA: TGTGCCAGCAGTCCTAGCGGGGGGAACGAGCAGTACTTC. This chain uses TRBV7-2 with TRBJ2-7; 11 positions agree with TRBD2. The CDR3 loop spans 13 amino acids. Germline values: CDR1 SGHTA, CDR2 FQGNSA. Losses at the gene ends were 6 bases for V and 5 bases for J; bases not matched to a gene: 3.

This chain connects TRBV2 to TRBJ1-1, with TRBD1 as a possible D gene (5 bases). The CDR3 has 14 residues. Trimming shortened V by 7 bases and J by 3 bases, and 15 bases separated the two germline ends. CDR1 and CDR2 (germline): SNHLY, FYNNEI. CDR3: CASTVSGGDTEAFF. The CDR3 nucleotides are TGTGCCAGCACCGTCAGTGGGGGGGACACTGAAGCTTTCTTT.

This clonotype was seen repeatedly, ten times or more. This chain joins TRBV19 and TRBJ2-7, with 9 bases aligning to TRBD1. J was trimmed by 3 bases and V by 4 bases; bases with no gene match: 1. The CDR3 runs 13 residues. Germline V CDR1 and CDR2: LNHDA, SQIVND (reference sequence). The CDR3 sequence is CASSTGQGYEQYF. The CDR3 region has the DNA TGTGCCAGTAGTACGGGACAGGGCTACGAGCAGTACTTC.

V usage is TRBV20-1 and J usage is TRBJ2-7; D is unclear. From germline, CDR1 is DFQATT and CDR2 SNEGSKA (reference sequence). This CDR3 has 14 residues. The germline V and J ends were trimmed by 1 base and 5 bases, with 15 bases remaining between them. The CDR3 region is CSARGKFSIDEQYF. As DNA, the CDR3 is TGCAGTGCTAGAGGGAAGTTTAGCATAGACGAGCAGTACTTC.

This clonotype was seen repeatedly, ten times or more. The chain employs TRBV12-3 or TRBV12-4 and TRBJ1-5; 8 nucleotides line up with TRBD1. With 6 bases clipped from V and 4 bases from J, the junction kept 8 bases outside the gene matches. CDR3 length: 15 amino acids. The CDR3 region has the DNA TGTGCCAGCAGCGGAACAGGGGGGCGAAATCAGCCCCAGCATTTT. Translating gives CASSGTGGRNQPQHF.

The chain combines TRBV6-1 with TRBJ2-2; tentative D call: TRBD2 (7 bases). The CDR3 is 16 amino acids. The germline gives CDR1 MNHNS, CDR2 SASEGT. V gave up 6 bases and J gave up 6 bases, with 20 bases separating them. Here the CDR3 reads CASSLPSGGASGELFF. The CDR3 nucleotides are TGTGCCAGCAGCCTCCCGTCGGGGGGCGCATCCGGGGAGCTGTTTTTT.

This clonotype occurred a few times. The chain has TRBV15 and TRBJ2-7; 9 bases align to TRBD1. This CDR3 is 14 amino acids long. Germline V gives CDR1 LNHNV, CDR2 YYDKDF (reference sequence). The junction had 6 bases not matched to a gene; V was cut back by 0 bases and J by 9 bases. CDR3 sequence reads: CATSRDNRGRGQYF. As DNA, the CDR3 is TGTGCCACCAGCAGAGATAACAGGGGGCGCGGGCAGTACTTC.

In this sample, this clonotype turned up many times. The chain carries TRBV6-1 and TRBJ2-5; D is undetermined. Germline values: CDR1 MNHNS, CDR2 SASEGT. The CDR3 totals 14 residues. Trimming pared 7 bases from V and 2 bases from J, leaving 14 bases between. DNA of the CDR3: TGTGCCAGCACCAAGCGACGGATACAAGAGACCCAGTACTTC. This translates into CASTKRRIQETQYF.

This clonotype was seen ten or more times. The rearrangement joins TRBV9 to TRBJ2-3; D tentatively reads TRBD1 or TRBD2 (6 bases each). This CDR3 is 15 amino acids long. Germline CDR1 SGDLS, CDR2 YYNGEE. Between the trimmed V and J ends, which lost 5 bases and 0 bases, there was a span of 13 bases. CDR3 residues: CASSEVGGSTDTQYF. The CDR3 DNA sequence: TGTGCCAGCAGTGAGGTAGGGGGGAGCACAGATACGCAGTATTTT.

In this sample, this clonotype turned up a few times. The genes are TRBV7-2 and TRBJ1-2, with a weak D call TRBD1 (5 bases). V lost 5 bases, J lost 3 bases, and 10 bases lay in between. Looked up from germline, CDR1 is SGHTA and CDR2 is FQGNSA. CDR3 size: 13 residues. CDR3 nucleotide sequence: TGTGCCAGCAGCCTCAGGGCCGACTATGGCTACACCTTC. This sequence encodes CASSLRADYGYTF.

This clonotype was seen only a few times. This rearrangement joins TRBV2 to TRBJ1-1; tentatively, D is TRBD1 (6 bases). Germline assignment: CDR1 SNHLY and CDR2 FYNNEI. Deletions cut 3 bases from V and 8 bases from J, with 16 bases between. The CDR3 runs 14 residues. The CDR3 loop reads CASSDYREGGEAFF. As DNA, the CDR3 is TGTGCCAGCAGTGACTACAGGGAGGGCGGGGAAGCTTTCTTT.

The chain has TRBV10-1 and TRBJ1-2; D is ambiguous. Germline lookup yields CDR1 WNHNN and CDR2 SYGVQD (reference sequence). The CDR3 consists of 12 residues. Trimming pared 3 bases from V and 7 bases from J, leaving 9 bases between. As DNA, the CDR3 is TGCGCCAGCAGTGAAAATCGAATTGGCTACACCTTC. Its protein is CASSENRIGYTF.

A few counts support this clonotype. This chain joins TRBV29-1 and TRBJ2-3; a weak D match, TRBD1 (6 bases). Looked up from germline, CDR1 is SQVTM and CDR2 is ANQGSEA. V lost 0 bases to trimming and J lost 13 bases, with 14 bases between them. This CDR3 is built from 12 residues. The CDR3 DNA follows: TGCAGCGTTGAAGATGCGCAGGGGATTGAGTATTTT. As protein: CSVEDAQGIEYF.

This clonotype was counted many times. The CDR3 sequence is CASSGGVSGNTIYF. The CDR3 nucleotides read TGTGCCAGCAGCGGGGGTGTCTCTGGAAACACCATATATTTT. The chain is built from TRBV9 and TRBJ1-3; D call uncertain. Trimming shortened V by 3 bases and J by 0 bases, and 7 bases separated the two germline ends. Germline loops: CDR1 SGDLS, CDR2 YYNGEE. This CDR3 is 14 amino acids long.

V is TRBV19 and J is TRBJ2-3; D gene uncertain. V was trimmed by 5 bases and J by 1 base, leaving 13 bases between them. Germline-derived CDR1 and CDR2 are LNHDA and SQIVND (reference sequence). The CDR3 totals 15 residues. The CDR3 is CASSSSTWGTDTQYF. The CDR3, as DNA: TGTGCCAGTAGTTCGTCTACTTGGGGCACAGATACGCAGTATTTT.

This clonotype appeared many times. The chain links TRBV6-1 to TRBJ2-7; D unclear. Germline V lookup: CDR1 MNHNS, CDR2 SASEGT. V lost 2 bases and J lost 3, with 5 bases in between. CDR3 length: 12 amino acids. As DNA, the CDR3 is TGTGCCAGCAGTGAACCTAACTACGAGCAGTACTTC. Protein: CASSEPNYEQYF.

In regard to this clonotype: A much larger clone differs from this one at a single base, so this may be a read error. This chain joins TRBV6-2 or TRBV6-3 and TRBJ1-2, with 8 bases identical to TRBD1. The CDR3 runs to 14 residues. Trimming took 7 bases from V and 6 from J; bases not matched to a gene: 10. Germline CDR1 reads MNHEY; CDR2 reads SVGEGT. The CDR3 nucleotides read TGTGCCAGCAACAGACTCGGACAGGGCGATGGCTACACCTTC. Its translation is CASNRLGQGDGYTF.